Below, one T cell receptor (beta chain) is given with its context. The data are from a study of blood T cell repertoires in COVID-19. The assay was immunoSEQ multiplex PCR, and TCRdb's table has in-frame clones only and misses some. The sample lists under 300,000 clones; 70% to 85% were seen once. V trimming: 3 bases; J trimming: 7 bases; junction bases outside the gene matches: 4. The CDR3 is 14 amino acids. Germline V CDR1 and CDR2: LGHDT, YNNKEL (reference sequence). Material: PBMCs or T cells enriched from blood (not recorded which). J is TRBJ1-3 and V is TRBV3-1 (or the pseudogene TRBV3-2); 9 bases match TRBD1. The clonotype originates from a man between 40 and 49 years old who had recovered from COVID-19. This chain's CDR3 is CASSHTDRGNTIYF. The CDR3 DNA sequence: TGTGCCAGCAGCCACACCGACAGGGGGAACACCATATATTTT.